This T cell receptor beta chain derives from a study of CD8+ T cells in alopecia areata. Described treatment: oral pan-JAK inhibitor, 5-10 mg twice daily. RNA extraction was followed by reverse transcription into cDNA, which acted as the sequencing template. The method was immunoSEQ multiplex PCR; TCRdb's version includes in-frame clones alone and lacks a portion of them. The sample includes some 190,000 clones, just over 65% of them seen just once. The V end lost 3 bases, the J end lost 6 bases, and 8 bases lay between the germline ends. CDR3 length equals 13 residues. Germline V gene lookup returns CDR1 LNHNV and CDR2 YYDKDF (reference sequence).

The sequence came from a human donor with alopecia areata. The starting material was CD4+ T cells sorted from blood, obtained at week 44, from a patient treated with tofacitinib. The V and J genes are TRBV15 and TRBJ2-2; D may be TRBD2 (5 bases). The chain's CDR3 is CATSRDGAGELFF. DNA of the CDR3: TGTGCCACCAGCAGGGACGGGGCCGGGGAGCTGTTTTTT.